These T cell receptor beta chains were read from a single sample in a study of cytomegalovirus exposure and HLA in healthy donors. Data came from immunoSEQ multiplex PCR; TCRdb stores just in-frame clones and leaves some out. The data hold more than 250,000 clones, with about nine tenths observed a single time. The sample was PBMCs. These receptors all stem from a young woman in good health and CMV-seronegative. Each CDR3 is given without its conserved first and last residue. Fields, in order: V gene, clone size, J gene, CDR3 protein. Size values are once, few and many counts, or a class for expanded clones, and some rows have none.

>TRBV6-6|NA|TRBJ2-7
ASGLGGHEQY
>TRBV5-6|NA|TRBJ1-5
ASSSDRGQPQH
>TRBV5-4|NA|TRBJ2-2
ASSLGGDTEELF
>TRBV7-2|NA|TRBJ2-1
ASSPGGLAGETYNEQF
>TRBV28|NA|TRBJ1-2
ASSHQTGTYGYT
>TRBV5-1|NA|TRBJ2-2
ASSWKGQPNTGELF
>TRBV15|NA|TRBJ2-1
ATSRDYWAVLAGLRSYNEQF
>TRBV13|NA|TRBJ2-5
ASSLEASGSRETQY
>TRBV28|NA|TRBJ2-7
ASSDPLLTGDPNYEQY
>TRBV25-1|NA|TRBJ1-2
ASSDKGLQGGGYT
>TRBV25-1|NA|TRBJ2-1
ASSEKSGRADNEQF
>TRBV7-7|NA|TRBJ2-3
ASSLTGGSTDTQY
>TRBV19|NA|TRBJ2-7
ASSIGGSGADEQY
>TRBV7-6|NA|TRBJ2-7
ASSPRDTYEQY
>TRBV19|NA|TRBJ1-2
ASSPGDTDWVET
>TRBV7-2|NA|TRBJ1-2
ASSTIPGPYGYT
>TRBV20-1|NA|TRBJ1-2
SAYGPGGYT
>TRBV27|NA|TRBJ1-1
ASSLGQGVEAF
>TRBV7-9|NA|TRBJ2-7
ASSLPRDEQY
>TRBV7-2|NA|TRBJ1-4
ASSLQQGGEKLF
>TRBV9|few|TRBJ2-1
ASSGHEINEQF
>TRBV6-1|NA|TRBJ2-4
AARGLEFGKNIQY
>TRBV6-5|NA|TRBJ1-1
ASRANRGHTEAF
>TRBV29-1|NA|TRBJ2-7
SVSQGLGGEQY
>TRBV28|NA|TRBJ2-1
ASSSTVAGVYNEQF
>TRBV11-2|NA|TRBJ1-2
ASSLAGTQGYT
>TRBV6-5|NA|TRBJ2-2
ASSYSFRGGTGELF